The clone carrying this T cell receptor beta chain was seen many times. The antigen is unknown. The data derive from a study of regulatory T cells in long-lasting Graves disease. Study outcomes and limitations: Newly diagnosed patients had higher TCR diversity than persistent Graves' patients did.

Trimming stripped 2 bases from V and 3 bases from J, with 14 bases between. Germline CDR1 KGHSH, CDR2 LQKENI. CDR3 length: 16 residues. The time point here: newly diagnosed GD, antithyroid drugs for less than 3 months. Following extraction of RNA from PBMCs, that RNA was used to make the TCR library. Combining iRepertoire HTBI primers with Arm-PCR of CDR3 regions, the authors built TCR beta libraries. TCRdb processed the multiplex PCR reads anew with MiXCR; each CDR3 protein has one entry. The sample includes approximately 470,000 distinct CDR3 sequences, 15% to 20% of them seen just once. This sample also belongs to another study, concerning T cells in Graves' hyperthyroidism and ophthalmopathy. This second study notes: Most thyroid clonotypes expanded above 0.001 appeared in blood too.

The V call is TRBV18, the J call TRBJ1-3; D is unresolved. The origin of this receptor is a middle-aged man with Graves disease. The material was peripheral blood mononuclear cells (PBMCs), obtained at new diagnosis, from a patient treated with antithyroid drugs. The CDR3 loop is CASSPRISTDGNTIYF. In nucleotides, the CDR3 is TGTGCCAGCTCACCAAGGATTTCGACCGATGGAAACACCATATATTTT.